This TCR beta chain was observed in a study of cytomegalovirus exposure and HLA in healthy donors. Overall study findings and caveats: When a later analysis was performed, an Asian-associated ancestry cluster reportedly had fewer N-insertions than the approximately 700-donor mean. A later look showed TCR association rates differing by HLA locus, highest for DRB1 and lowest for HLA-C. The study labeled 164 TCR beta chains cytomegalovirus-associated.

Use of 60 Vbeta and 13 Jbeta primers characterized the PCR. The repertoire was sequenced with immunoSEQ multiplex PCR; TCRdb's copy has only in-frame clones and lacks some. The sample yields about 130,000 clones, roughly 88% seen once. CDR1 is SGHTS, CDR2 YDEGEE, per germline. The CDR3 has 17 residues. Trimming at V came to 3 bases and at J to 0 bases, leaving 10 bases not matched to a gene. In the case of this clone: What it binds is unknown.

What was sequenced was PBMCs. The sequence derives from a boy aged 5-17 years in good health and CMV-seronegative. The chain uses TRBV5-8 and TRBJ2-3; 7 bases map to TRBD2. The CDR3 spells CASSSLWISGSTDTQYF. The CDR3 DNA sequence: TGTGCCAGCAGCTCCCTGTGGATTAGCGGGAGCACAGATACGCAGTATTTT.